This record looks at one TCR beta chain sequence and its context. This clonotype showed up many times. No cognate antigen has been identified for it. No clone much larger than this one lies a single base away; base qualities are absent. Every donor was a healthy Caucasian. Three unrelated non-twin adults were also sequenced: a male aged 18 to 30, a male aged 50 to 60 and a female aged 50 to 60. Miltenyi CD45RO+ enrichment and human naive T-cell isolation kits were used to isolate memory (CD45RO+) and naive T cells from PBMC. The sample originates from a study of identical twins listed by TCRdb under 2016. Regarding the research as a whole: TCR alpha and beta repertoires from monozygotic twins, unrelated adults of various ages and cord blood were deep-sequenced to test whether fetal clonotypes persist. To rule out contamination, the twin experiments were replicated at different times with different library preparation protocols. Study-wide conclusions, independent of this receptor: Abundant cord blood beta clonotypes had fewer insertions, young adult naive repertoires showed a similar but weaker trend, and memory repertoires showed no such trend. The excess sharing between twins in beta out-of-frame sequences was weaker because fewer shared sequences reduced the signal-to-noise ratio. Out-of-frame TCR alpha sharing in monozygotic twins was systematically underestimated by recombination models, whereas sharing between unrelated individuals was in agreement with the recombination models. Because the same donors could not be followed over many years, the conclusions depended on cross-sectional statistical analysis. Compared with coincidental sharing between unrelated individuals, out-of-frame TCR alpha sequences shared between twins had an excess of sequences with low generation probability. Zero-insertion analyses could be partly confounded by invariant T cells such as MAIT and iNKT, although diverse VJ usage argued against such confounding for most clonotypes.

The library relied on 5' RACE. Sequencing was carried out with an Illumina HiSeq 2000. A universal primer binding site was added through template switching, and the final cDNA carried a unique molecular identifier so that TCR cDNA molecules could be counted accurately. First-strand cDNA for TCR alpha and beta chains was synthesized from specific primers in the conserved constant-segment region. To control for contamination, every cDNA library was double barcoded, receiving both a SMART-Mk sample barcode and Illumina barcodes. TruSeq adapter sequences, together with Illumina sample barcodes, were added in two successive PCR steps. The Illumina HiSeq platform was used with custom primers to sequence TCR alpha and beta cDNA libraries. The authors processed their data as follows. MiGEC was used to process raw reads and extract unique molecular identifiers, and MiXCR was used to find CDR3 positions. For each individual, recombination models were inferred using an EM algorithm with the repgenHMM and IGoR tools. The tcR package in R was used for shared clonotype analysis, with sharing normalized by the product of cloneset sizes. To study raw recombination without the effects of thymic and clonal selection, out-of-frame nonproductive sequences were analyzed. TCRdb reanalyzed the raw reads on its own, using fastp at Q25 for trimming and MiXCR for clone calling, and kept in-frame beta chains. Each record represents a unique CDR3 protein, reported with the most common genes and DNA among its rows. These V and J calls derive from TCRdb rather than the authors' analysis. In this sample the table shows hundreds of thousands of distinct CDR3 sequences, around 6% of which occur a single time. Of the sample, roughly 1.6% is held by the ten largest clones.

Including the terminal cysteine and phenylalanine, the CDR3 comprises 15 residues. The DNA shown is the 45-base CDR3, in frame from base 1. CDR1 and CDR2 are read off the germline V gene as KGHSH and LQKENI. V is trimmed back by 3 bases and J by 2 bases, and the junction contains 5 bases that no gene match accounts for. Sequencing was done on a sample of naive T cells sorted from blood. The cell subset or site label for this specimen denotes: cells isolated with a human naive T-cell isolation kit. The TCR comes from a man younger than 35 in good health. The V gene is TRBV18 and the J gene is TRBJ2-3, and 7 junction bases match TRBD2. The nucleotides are TGTGCCAGCTCACCCCCGGAGCGGGACACAGATACGCAGTATTTT. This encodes CASSPPERDTDTQYF.